This TCR beta chain was recovered during a study of blood T cells in healthy people across ages. This clonotype has just a few counts. For the second PCR, which ran for about 7 to 11 cycles, a sample-barcoded 5' primer and a J-beta primer mix were used. Each CDR3 protein gets one entry after TCRdb re-called the 5' RACE reads with MiXCR. The sample contains about 760,000 distinct CDR3 sequences, around 50% of which appear only once. Germline CDR1 and CDR2: MNHEY and SMNVEV (reference sequence). V was trimmed by 5 bases and J by 9 bases, leaving 14 bases between them. The CDR3 covers 13 residues. The sample comprised blood. The clonotype comes from a man aged 35 to 55 in good health. The chain couples TRBV27 to TRBJ2-1; D is possibly TRBD1 (5 bases). CDR3 coding DNA: TGTGCCAGCAGTCCAACATTCAGGGTTGAGCAGTTCTTC. Amino acid sequence: CASSPTFRVEQFF.